This T cell receptor beta chain is drawn from a study of blood T cells in healthy people across ages. Study results and caveats: Fewer expanded clones and more diversity marked long-lived versus aged donors.

The CDR3 has 17 residues. Germline V gene sequence: CDR1 SGHRS, CDR2 YFSETQ. V shed 4 bases and J 4 bases; nucleotides not matched to a gene: 13. Comment on this clonotype: What it binds is unknown.

It was with a sample-barcoded 5' primer and a J-beta primer mix that a second PCR of roughly 6 to 12 cycles was run. TCRdb used MiXCR to reprocess the 5' RACE reads, holding one entry per CDR3 protein. The table includes 850,000 or so distinct CDR3 sequences, under 35% detected once. The rearrangement links TRBV5-1 to TRBJ2-7, with 11 bases matching TRBD2. Sequenced sample: blood. This receptor was identified in a woman over 75 in good health. DNA of the CDR3: TGCGCCAGCAGCCCTCAGCCAGGGGGGACTAGCGGTTACGAGCAGTACTTC. Translating gives CASSPQPGGTSGYEQYF.